The entry below describes one TCR beta chain. No cognate antigen has been identified for it. No base quality information exists; no much larger clone differs at one position. The library was made by 5' RACE. Sequencing instrument: NextSeq 500. In the TCR library protocol, a unique molecular identifier was attached to each TCR cDNA molecule so that PCR and sequencing errors could be corrected. In the original analysis: Decombinator tools were used for TCR identification, UMI-based error correction and CDR3 extraction. TCRs above a frequency of 2 per 1,000, corresponding to the top 1% of the tumor frequency distribution, were defined as expanded. Each repertoire was subsampled 100 times to 5,000 TCRs, after which Renyi diversity was computed with the R vegan package. CDR3 similarity networks were built from amino acid triplet string-kernel similarity, with CDR3s being connected when pairwise similarity was above 0.82. TCRdb applied fastp at Q25 and MiXCR to the public reads, then kept only in-frame beta chains. Each CDR3 protein appears once, grouped with its most common genes and DNA. The V and J calls follow TCRdb's processing rather than the paper's. This sample is represented by 80,000 to 95,000 distinct CDR3 sequences; 7% to 9% of them were singletons. Of the sample, 6.9% is held by the ten largest clones.

This sample is drawn from a study of spatial heterogeneity in lung cancer (dated by TCRdb to 2018 to 2020). General notes on the study: Beta-chain transcripts were consistently detected in greater numbers than alpha-chain transcripts, which likely reflects a higher abundance of beta-chain transcripts. In the raw uncorrected reads, each unique combination of TCR and UMI appeared more than ten times on average. In non-small cell lung cancer, the study quantitatively compared TCR alpha and beta repertoires across several tumor regions, matched nontumor lung, and blood. At surgery, hundreds of tumor regions, around 68 matched nontumor lung samples and 50 to 60 PBMC samples were TCR-sequenced for both alpha and beta chains. Nonsynonymous mutation counts, determined by whole-exome sequencing of tumor tissue, were related to TCR repertoire features. General study outcomes and caveats: Confirming at a functional level the hypothesis that regional TCRs recognize regional mutations was considered to require additional single-cell paired TCR alpha and beta sequencing. Ubiquitous expanded tumor TCRs were found in blood more often at tumor resection than at routine follow-up.

V lost 7 bases and J lost 0 bases, and the count of bases not matched to a germline gene is 8. From a lookup of the germline V gene, CDR1 and CDR2 are SGHTA and FQGNSA. The CDR3 starts with the cysteine, ends with the phenylalanine, and has 16 residues. This entry keeps only the CDR3 DNA: 48 bases, framed from base 1. Per the publication, the time point label means: sample taken at primary tumor resection. Whole RNA extracted from tumor and nontumor lung tissue, or from cryopreserved PBMC samples, was used for TCR sequencing without cell sorting. The donors were some 76 patients from the lung TRACERx cohort who had early-stage, untreated non-small cell lung cancer. Patients were selected for TCR sequencing only if sufficient RNA was available from at least two tumor regions.

The sequencing here drew on PBMCs, taken at surgery. The V and J genes are TRBV7-2 and TRBJ2-2; 7 middle bases align to TRBD1. This receptor was taken from a male donor with early-stage non-small cell lung cancer. The DNA reads TGTGCCAGCACCTCTGAGGACAGGACGAACACCGGGGAGCTGTTTTTT. Translated, it reads CASTSEDRTNTGELFF.